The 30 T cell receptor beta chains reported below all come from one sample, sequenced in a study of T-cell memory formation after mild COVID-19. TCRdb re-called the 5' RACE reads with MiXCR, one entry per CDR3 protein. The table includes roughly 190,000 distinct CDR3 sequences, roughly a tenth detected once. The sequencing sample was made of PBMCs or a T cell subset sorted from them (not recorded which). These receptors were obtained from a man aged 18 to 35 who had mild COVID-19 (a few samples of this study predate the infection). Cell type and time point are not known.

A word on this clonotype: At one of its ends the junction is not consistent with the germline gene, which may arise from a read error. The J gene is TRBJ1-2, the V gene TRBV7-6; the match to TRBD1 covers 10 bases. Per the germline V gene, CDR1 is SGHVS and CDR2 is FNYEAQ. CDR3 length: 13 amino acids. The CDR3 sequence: CASRAGTGAVLSF. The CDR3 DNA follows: TGTGCCAGCAGGGCCGGGACAGGGGCGGTCTTATCCTTC.

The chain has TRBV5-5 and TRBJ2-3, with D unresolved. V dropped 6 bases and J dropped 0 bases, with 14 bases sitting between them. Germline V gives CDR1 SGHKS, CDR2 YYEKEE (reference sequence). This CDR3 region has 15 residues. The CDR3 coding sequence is TGTGCCAGCATCCCTTGGGTCGGCAGCACAGATACGCAGTATTTT. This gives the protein CASIPWVGSTDTQYF.

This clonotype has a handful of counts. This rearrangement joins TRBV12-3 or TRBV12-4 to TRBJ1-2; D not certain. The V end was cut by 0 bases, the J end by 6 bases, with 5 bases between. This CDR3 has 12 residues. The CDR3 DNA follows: TGTGCCAGCAGTTTAGCGCCCAATGGCTACACCTTC. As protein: CASSLAPNGYTF.

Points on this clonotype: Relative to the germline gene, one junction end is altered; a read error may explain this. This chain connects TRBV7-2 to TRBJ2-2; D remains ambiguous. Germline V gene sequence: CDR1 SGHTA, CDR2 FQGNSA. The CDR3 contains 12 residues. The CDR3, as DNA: TGTGCCATCAGCCCCTGGGCCGGGGAGCTGTTTTTT. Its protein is CAISPWAGELFF.

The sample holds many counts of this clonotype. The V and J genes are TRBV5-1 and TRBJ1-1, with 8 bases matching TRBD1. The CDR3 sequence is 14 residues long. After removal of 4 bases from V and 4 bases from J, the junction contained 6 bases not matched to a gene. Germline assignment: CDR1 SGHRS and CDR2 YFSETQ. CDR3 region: CASSPQGAPTEAFF. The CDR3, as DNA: TGCGCCAGCAGCCCGCAGGGGGCGCCCACTGAAGCTTTCTTT. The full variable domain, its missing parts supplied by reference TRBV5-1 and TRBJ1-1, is KAGVTQTPRYLIKTRGQQVTLSCSPISGHRSVSWYQQTPGQGLQFLFEYFSETQRNKGNFPGRFSGRQFSNSRSEMNVSTLELGDSALYLCASSPQGAPTEAFFGQGTRLTVV.

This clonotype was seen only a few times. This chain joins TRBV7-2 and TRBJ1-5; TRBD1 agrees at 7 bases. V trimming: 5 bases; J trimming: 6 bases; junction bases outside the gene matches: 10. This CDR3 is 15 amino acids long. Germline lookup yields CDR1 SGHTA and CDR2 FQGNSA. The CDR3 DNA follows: TGTGCCAGCAGCGCGCAGACAGGGCTCGGTCAGCCCCAGCATTTT. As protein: CASSAQTGLGQPQHF.

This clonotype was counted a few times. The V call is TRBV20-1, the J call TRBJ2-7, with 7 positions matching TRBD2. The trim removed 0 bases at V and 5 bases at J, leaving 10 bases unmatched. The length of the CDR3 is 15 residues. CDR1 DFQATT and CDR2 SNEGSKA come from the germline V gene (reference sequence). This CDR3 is CSAREAASGIHEQYV. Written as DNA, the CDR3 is TGCAGTGCTAGAGAGGCGGCTAGCGGAATTCACGAGCAGTACGTC.

The CDR3 coding sequence is TGCGCCAGCAACTCCCAGGGAAGAACTGGGGCCAACGTCCTGACTTTC. Encoded protein: CASNSQGRTGANVLTF. This chain joins TRBV5-1 and TRBJ2-6, with D possibly being TRBD1 (5 bases). Germline V gene sequence: CDR1 SGHRS, CDR2 YFSETQ. V was pared by 6 bases and J by 2 bases, with 15 bases between. The length of the CDR3 is 16 residues.

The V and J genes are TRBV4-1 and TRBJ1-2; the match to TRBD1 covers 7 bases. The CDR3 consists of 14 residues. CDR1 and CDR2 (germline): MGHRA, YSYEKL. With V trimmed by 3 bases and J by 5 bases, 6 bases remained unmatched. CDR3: CASSQNGQAYGYTF. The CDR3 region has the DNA TGCGCCAGCAGCCAGAATGGACAGGCATATGGCTACACCTTC.

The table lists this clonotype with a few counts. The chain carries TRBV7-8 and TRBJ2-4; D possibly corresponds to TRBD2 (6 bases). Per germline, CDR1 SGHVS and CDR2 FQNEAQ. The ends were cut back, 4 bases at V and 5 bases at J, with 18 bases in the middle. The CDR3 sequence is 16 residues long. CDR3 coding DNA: TGTGCCAGCAGCTCGCCTCGAGGAGGGAGAGAAAACATTCAGTACTTC. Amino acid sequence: CASSSPRGGRENIQYF.

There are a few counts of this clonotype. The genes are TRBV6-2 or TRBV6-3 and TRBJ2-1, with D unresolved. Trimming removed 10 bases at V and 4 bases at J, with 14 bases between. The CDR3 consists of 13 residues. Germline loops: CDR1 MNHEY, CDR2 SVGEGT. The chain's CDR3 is CATDPLTYNEQFF. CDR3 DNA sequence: TGTGCCACGGACCCCCTTACTTACAATGAGCAGTTCTTC.

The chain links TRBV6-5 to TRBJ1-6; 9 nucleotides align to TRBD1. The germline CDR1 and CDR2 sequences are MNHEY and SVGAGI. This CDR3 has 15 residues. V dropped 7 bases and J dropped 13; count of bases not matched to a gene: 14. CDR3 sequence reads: CASMETGGASTPLHF. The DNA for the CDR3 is TGTGCCAGCATGGAGACAGGGGGGGCTTCGACGCCCCTCCACTTT.

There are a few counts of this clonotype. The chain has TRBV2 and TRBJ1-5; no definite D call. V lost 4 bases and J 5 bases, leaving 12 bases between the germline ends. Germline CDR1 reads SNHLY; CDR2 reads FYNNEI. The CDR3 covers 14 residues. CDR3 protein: CASSGPSAYQPQHF. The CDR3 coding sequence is TGTGCCAGCAGTGGCCCCTCCGCGTATCAGCCCCAGCATTTT. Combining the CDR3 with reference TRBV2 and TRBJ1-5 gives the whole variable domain EPEVTQTPSHQVTQMGQEVILRCVPISNHLYFYWYRQILGQKVEFLVSFYNNEISEKSEIFDDQFSVERPDGSNFTLKIRSTKLEDSAMYFCASSGPSAYQPQHFGDGTRLSIL.

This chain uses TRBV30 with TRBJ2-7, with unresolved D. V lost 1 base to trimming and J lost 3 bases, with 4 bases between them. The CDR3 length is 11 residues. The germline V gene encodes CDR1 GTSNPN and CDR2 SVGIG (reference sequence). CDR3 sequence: CAWSAFYEQYF. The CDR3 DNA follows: TGTGCCTGGAGTGCTTTCTACGAGCAGTACTTC.

The CDR3 spells CASGSMTGGRETQYF. The CDR3 nucleotides read TGTGCTAGTGGTTCAATGACAGGGGGCCGGGAGACCCAGTACTTC. The gene calls are TRBV12-5 and TRBJ2-5; 10 positions agree with TRBD1. The CDR3 contains 15 residues. Germline CDR1 and CDR2: LGHNT and FRNRAP. Unmatched junction bases numbered 7, after V lost 4 bases and J lost 5 bases.

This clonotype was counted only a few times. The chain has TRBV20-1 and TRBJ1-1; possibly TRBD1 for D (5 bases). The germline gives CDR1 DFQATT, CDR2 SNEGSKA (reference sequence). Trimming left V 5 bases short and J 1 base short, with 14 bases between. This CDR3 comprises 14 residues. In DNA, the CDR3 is TGCAGTGCTGAGCCGCCGGGGCGGAACACTGAAGCTTTCTTT. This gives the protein CSAEPPGRNTEAFF.

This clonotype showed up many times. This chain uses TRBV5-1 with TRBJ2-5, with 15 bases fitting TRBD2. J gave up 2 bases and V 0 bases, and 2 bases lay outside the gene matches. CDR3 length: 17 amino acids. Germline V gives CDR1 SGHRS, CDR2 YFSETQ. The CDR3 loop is CASSLAGLAGGQETQYF. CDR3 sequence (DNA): TGCGCCAGCAGCTTGGCCGGACTAGCGGGGGGGCAAGAGACCCAGTACTTC.

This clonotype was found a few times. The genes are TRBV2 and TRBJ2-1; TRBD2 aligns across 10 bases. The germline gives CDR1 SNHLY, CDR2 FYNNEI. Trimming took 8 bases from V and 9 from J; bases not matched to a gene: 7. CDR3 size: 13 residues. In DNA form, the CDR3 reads TGTGCCAGCGTAGCGGGGGGTTCGGGTGAGCAGTTCTTC. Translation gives CASVAGGSGEQFF. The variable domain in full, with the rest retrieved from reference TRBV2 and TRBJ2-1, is EPEVTQTPSHQVTQMGQEVILRCVPISNHLYFYWYRQILGQKVEFLVSFYNNEISEKSEIFDDQFSVERPDGSNFTLKIRSTKLEDSAMYFCASVAGGSGEQFFGPGTRLTVL.

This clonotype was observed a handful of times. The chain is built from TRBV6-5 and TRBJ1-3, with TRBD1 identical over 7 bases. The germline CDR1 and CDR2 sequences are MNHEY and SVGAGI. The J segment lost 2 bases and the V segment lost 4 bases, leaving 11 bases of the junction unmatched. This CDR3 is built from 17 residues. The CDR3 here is CASSLTGRGRPGNTIYF. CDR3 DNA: TGTGCCAGCAGTTTAACGGGGAGGGGGCGTCCTGGAAACACCATATATTTT.

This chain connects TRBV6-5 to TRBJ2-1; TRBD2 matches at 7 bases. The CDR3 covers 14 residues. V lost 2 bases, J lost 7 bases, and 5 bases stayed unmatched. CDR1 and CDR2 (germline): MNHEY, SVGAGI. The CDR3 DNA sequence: TGTGCCAGCAGTTACGGGCTAGCGGTTAATGAGCAGTTCTTC. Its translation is CASSYGLAVNEQFF.

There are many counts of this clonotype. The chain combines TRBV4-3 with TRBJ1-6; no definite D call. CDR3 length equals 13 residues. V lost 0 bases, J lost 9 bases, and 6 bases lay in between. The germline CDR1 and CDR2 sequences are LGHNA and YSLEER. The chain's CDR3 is CASSQEIGSPLHF. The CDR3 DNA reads TGCGCCAGCAGCCAAGAAATCGGTTCACCCCTCCACTTT.

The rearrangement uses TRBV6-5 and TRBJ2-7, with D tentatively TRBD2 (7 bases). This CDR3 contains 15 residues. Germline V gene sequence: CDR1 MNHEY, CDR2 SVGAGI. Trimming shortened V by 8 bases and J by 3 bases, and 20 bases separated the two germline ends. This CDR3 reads CASPSWGGSLYEQYF. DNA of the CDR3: TGTGCCAGCCCAAGTTGGGGGGGCTCCCTCTACGAGCAGTACTTC.

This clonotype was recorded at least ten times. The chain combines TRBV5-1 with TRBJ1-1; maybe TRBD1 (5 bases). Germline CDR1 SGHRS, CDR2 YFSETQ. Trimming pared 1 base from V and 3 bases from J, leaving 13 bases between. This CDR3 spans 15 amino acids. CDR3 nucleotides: TGCGCCAGCAGCTTGTCTTACGGGGCGGACACTGAAGCTTTCTTT. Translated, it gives CASSLSYGADTEAFF.

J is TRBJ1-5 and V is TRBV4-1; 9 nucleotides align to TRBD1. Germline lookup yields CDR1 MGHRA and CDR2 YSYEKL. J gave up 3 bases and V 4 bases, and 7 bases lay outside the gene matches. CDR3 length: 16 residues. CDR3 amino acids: CASSPGQGTNNQPQHF. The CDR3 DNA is TGCGCCAGCAGCCCTGGACAGGGGACGAACAATCAGCCCCAGCATTTT.

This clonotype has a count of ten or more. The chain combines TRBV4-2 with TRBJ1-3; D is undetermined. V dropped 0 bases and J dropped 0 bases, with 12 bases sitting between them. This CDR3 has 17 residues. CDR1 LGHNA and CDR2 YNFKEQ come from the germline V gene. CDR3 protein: CASSQDTDSSSGNTIYF. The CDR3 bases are TGTGCCAGCAGCCAAGACACAGACTCCAGCTCTGGAAACACCATATATTTT.

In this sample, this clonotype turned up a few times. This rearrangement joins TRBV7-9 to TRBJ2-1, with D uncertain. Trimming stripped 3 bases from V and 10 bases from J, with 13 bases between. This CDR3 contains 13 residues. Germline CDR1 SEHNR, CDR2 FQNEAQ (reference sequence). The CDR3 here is CASSFGGKEEQFF. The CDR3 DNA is TGTGCCAGCAGCTTCGGTGGGAAGGAGGAGCAGTTCTTC. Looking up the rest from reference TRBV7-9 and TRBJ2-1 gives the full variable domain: DTGVSQNPRHKITKRGQNVTFRCDPISEHNRLYWYRQTLGQGPEFLTYFQNEAQLEKSRLLSDRFSAERPKGSFSTLEIQRTEQGDSAMYLCASSFGGKEEQFFGPGTRLTVL.

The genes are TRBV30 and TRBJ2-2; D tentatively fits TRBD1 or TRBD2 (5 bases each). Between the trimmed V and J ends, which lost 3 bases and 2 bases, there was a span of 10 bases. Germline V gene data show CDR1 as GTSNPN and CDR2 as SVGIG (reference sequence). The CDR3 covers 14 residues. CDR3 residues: CAWRRGVNTGELFF. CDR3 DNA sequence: TGTGCCTGGAGAAGAGGGGTCAACACCGGGGAGCTGTTTTTT.

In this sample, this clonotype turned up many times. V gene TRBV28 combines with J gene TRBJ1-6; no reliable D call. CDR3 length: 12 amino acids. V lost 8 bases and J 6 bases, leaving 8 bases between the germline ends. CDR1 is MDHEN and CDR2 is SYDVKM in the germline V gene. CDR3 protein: CASSKLNSPLHF. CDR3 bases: TGTGCCAGCTCTAAGCTTAATTCACCCCTCCACTTT.

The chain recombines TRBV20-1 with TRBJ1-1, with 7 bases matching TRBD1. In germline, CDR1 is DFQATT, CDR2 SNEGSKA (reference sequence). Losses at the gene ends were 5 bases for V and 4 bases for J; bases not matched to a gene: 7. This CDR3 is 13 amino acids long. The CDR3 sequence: CSAYYTGATEAFF. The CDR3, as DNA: TGCAGTGCTTATTACACAGGGGCCACTGAAGCTTTCTTT.

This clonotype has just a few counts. The CDR3 reads CASSHRPGTAVFYEQYV. CDR3 bases: TGTGCCAGCAGCCATCGCCCCGGGACAGCGGTATTCTACGAGCAGTACGTC. The V call is TRBV5-4, the J call TRBJ2-7; 7 nucleotides agree with TRBD1. V shed 4 bases and J 3 bases; nucleotides not matched to a gene: 16. The CDR3 spans 17 residues. Germline loops: CDR1 SGHNT, CDR2 YYREEE (reference sequence).